This TCR beta chain comes out of a study of CXCR3-negative and CXCR3-positive naive CD8 T cells. On this clonotype: The antigen is not known.

The study, taken as a whole, reports: Similar levels of surface CD5 were seen between naive subsets; TCR strength was inferred from TRB CDR3 properties. Memory cells diverged, while naive CXCR3-positive and CXCR3-negative cells had similar TRBV-TRBJ usage.

The CDR3 extends over 15 amino acids. Per the germline V gene, CDR1 is SGHRS and CDR2 is YFSETQ. It was by 5' RACE with UMI labels that the TRB cDNA libraries were prepared. TCRdb processed the 5' RACE reads again and assigns one entry to each CDR3 protein, with no DNA. The repertoire table contains tens of thousands of distinct CDR3 sequences. Identification of naive CD8+ T cells rested on CD45RO-CCR7+CD27+CD95- status. This clonotype was obtained from a human donor in good health. Some clones in this sample may be carry-over from other donors' samples. The chain uses TRBV5-1 and TRBJ1-1; TCRdb reports TRBD1, a call that lacks DNA to check it against. The sample was naive CXCR3- CD8+ T cells from blood. The subset: CD45RO-CCR7+CD27+CD95- naive CD8+ T cells lacking CXCR3 (TNR3-). The CDR3 here is CASSYSGTGASEAFF.